This passage covers 27 T cell receptor beta chains from one sample sequenced in a study of blood T cell repertoires in COVID-19. Measured with immunoSEQ multiplex PCR; TCRdb has only the in-frame clones, and not every one. The sample consists of 220,000 or so clones, around 90% of them appearing once. Sequences were obtained from PBMCs or T cells enriched from blood (not recorded which). The origin of the receptors is a man younger than 45 who had been exposed to COVID-19.

The CDR3 sequence: CASSPPGQGTDTQYF. The DNA for the CDR3 is TGTGCCAGCAGCCCCCCGGGACAGGGCACAGATACGCAGTATTTT. The chain employs TRBV5-6 and TRBJ2-3; TRBD1 matches at 8 bases. The length of the CDR3 is 15 residues. Germline V gene data show CDR1 as SGHDT and CDR2 as YYEEEE. V shed 4 bases, J shed 1 base, and the junction held 5 bases outside the gene matches. Looking up the rest from reference TRBV5-6 and TRBJ2-3 gives the full variable domain: DAGVTQSPTHLIKTRGQQVTLRCSPKSGHDTVSWYQQALGQGPQFIFQYYEEEERQRGNFPDRFSGHQFPNYSSELNVNALLLGDSALYLCASSPPGQGTDTQYFGPGTRLTVL.

The chain uses TRBV27 and TRBJ1-3, with D unclear. Trimming took 0 bases from V and 0 from J, leaving 15 bases between them. Germline V gene lookup returns CDR1 MNHEY and CDR2 SMNVEV (reference sequence). This CDR3 has 18 amino acids. CDR3 amino acids: CASSLSAASLISGNTIYF. DNA of the CDR3: TGTGCCAGCAGTTTATCGGCCGCCAGTCTTATCTCTGGAAACACCATATATTTT.

V usage is TRBV5-4 and J usage is TRBJ2-5; 7 bases fit TRBD1. Germline V lookup: CDR1 SGHNT, CDR2 YYREEE (reference sequence). Trimming cost V 1 base and J 4 bases; bases outside gene matches: 4. The CDR3 is 14 amino acids. The CDR3: CASSLRPGGETQYF. The CDR3 DNA sequence: TGTGCCAGCAGCTTGCGGCCAGGGGGAGAGACCCAGTACTTC. The full variable domain, in which reference TRBV5-4 and TRBJ2-5 provide the parts outside the CDR3, is ETGVTQSPTHLIKTRGQQVTLRCSSQSGHNTVSWYQQALGQGPQFIFQYYREEENGRGNFPPRFSGLQFPNYSSELNVNALELDDSALYLCASSLRPGGETQYFGPGTRLLVL.

The chain has TRBV7-9 and TRBJ1-6; 8 positions match TRBD1. CDR1 and CDR2 (germline): SEHNR, FQNEAQ (reference sequence). V gave up 5 bases and J gave up 10 bases; unmatched junction bases: 13. This CDR3 is 16 amino acids long. This CDR3 reads CASSPQAGQGVSPLHF. The CDR3 DNA follows: TGTGCCAGCAGCCCTCAGGCAGGACAGGGTGTATCACCCCTCCACTTT.

The gene calls are TRBV3-1 (or the pseudogene TRBV3-2) and TRBJ2-5, with D unresolved. V lost 0 bases and J lost 5, with 13 bases in between. Germline loops: CDR1 LGHDT, CDR2 YNNKEL (reference sequence). This CDR3 contains 15 residues. Here the CDR3 reads CASSQEWATQETQYF. The CDR3 DNA follows: TGTGCCAGCAGCCAAGAATGGGCCACACAGGAGACCCAGTACTTC.

The chain carries TRBV20-1 and TRBJ2-3, with a possible D match to TRBD1 (5 bases). The CDR3 covers 15 residues. Germline V gene sequence: CDR1 DFQATT, CDR2 SNEGSKA (reference sequence). V lost 3 bases and J 1 base, leaving 14 bases between the germline ends. The CDR3 protein is CSASIPTGRTDTQYF. As DNA, the CDR3 is TGCAGTGCTAGTATCCCCACAGGCCGCACAGATACGCAGTATTTT.

The CDR3 region has the DNA TGTGCCATTGACAGGGTTGCAGATACGCAGTATTTT. This encodes CAIDRVADTQYF. The V gene is TRBV12-3 or TRBV12-4, the J gene TRBJ2-3; 7 bases agree with TRBD1. The CDR3 extends over 12 amino acids. The trim removed 10 bases at V and 4 bases at J, leaving 5 bases unmatched.

V and J are TRBV27 and TRBJ2-5; D gene unclear. Germline V gene sequence: CDR1 MNHEY, CDR2 SMNVEV (reference sequence). Trimming left V 5 bases short and J 5 bases short, with 6 bases between. The length of the CDR3 is 11 residues. The CDR3 DNA reads TGTGCCAGCAGTCCCCGGGAGACCCAGTACTTC. It yields the protein CASSPRETQYF.

This clone has a handful of counts. The chain has TRBV7-9 and TRBJ2-7; 7 nucleotides match TRBD2. The germline CDR1 and CDR2 sequences are SEHNR and FQNEAQ (reference sequence). The V and J ends lost 2 bases and 6 bases, in that order; junction bases with no gene match: 19. The CDR3 has 18 amino acids. CDR3 region: CASSLSGSSVLTGGEQYF. CDR3 coding DNA: TGTGCCAGCAGCTTAAGCGGCAGCTCTGTCTTGACGGGGGGCGAGCAGTACTTC.

The chain employs TRBV20-1 and TRBJ1-1; D is ambiguous. The CDR3 runs to 13 residues. V lost 3 bases and J 2 bases, leaving 10 bases between the germline ends. Germline V CDR1 and CDR2: DFQATT, SNEGSKA (reference sequence). CDR3 amino acids: CSASGGLNTEAFF. The CDR3 DNA follows: TGCAGTGCTAGTGGCGGACTCAACACTGAAGCTTTCTTT.

This clone was seen only once. V is TRBV24-1 and J is TRBJ2-3, with 12 nucleotides matching TRBD2. This CDR3 contains 16 residues. The trim removed 3 bases at V and 2 bases at J, leaving 2 bases unmatched. Germline assignment: CDR1 KGHDR and CDR2 SFDVKD. The CDR3 region has the DNA TGTGCCACCAGTGATCCTAGCGGGGGGGCCACAGATACGCAGTATTTT. Its protein is CATSDPSGGATDTQYF.

The chain couples TRBV5-4 to TRBJ2-7; 9 positions match TRBD2. This CDR3 has 16 residues. Looked up from germline, CDR1 is SGHNT and CDR2 is YYREEE (reference sequence). The V segment lost 4 bases and the J segment 4 bases; nucleotides outside the gene matches: 12. The CDR3 protein is CASSRAPSGDIYEQYF. For the CDR3, the DNA is TGTGCCAGCAGCCGGGCCCCTAGCGGGGATATTTACGAGCAGTACTTC. The full variable domain, in which reference TRBV5-4 and TRBJ2-7 provide the parts outside the CDR3, is ETGVTQSPTHLIKTRGQQVTLRCSSQSGHNTVSWYQQALGQGPQFIFQYYREEENGRGNFPPRFSGLQFPNYSSELNVNALELDDSALYLCASSRAPSGDIYEQYFGPGTRLTVT.

J is TRBJ1-1 and V is TRBV21-1; TRBD1 reflects the table's D call only, with no check against the DNA. TRBV21-1 is a documented pseudogene. The CDR3 length is 14 residues. CDR3 amino acids: CASLTGDRGTEAFF. The CDR3 nucleotides are TGTGCCAGCCTCACGGGTGATAGGGGCACTGAAGCTTTCTTT.

The rearrangement uses TRBV5-1 and TRBJ1-2; 9 nucleotides line up with TRBD1. This CDR3 has 13 amino acids. Germline V gene lookup returns CDR1 SGHRS and CDR2 YFSETQ. With V trimmed by 3 bases and J by 8 bases, 5 bases remained unmatched. The CDR3 loop reads CASSSQGAVGYTF. CDR3 nucleotide sequence: TGCGCCAGCAGCTCACAGGGGGCGGTGGGCTACACCTTC.

The CDR3 DNA sequence: TGTGCCAGCAGCTTATCGCGAACAGGGGACTTTAATGAAAAACTGTTTTTT. Protein: CASSLSRTGDFNEKLFF. The V and J genes are TRBV7-2 and TRBJ1-4; 7 nucleotides align to TRBD1. V dropped 2 bases and J dropped 4; count of bases not matched to a gene: 10. The CDR3 covers 17 residues. Germline V CDR1 and CDR2: SGHTA, FQGNSA.

The chain recombines TRBV6-1 with TRBJ1-2, with D perhaps TRBD1 (6 bases). The CDR3 extends over 17 amino acids. Deletions cut 0 bases from V and 3 bases from J, with 17 bases between. From germline, CDR1 is MNHNS and CDR2 SASEGT. In DNA, the CDR3 is TGTGCCAGCAGTGAAGCCAGGACAGCTCATTTTTACTATGGCTACACCTTC. Its protein is CASSEARTAHFYYGYTF.

V is TRBV19 and J is TRBJ2-3, with D maybe TRBD1 (6 bases). The CDR3 is made up of 12 amino acids. Trimming took 7 bases from V and 8 from J, leaving 13 bases between them. Germline V gene sequence: CDR1 LNHDA, CDR2 SQIVND (reference sequence). The CDR3 region is CASNPPRGTQYF. The CDR3 nucleotides read TGTGCCAGTAACCCTCCCAGGGGTACGCAGTATTTT. The full variable domain, completed using reference TRBV19 and TRBJ2-3, is DGGITQSPKYLFRKEGQNVTLSCEQNLNHDAMYWYRQDPGQGLRLIYYSQIVNDFQKGDIAEGYSVSREKKESFPLTVTSAQKNPTAFYLCASNPPRGTQYFGPGTRLTVL.

This clone appeared once. The gene calls are TRBV11-2 and TRBJ1-1; 7 bases line up with TRBD1. The germline CDR1 and CDR2 sequences are SGHAT and FQNNGV. Trimming cost V 3 bases and J 4 bases; bases outside gene matches: 8. There are 15 residues in the CDR3. DNA for the CDR3: TGTGCCAGCAGCTTCTTAGGGGCAGGGGGCACTGAAGCTTTCTTT. Amino acid sequence: CASSFLGAGGTEAFF.

This clone was counted a single time. This rearrangement joins TRBV10-2 to TRBJ1-4, with D tentatively TRBD1 (6 bases). V dropped 8 bases and J dropped 5 bases, with 18 bases sitting between them. CDR1 and CDR2 from the germline V gene are WSHSY and SAAADI. The length of the CDR3 is 15 residues. The CDR3 spells CASGDPRGGNEKLFF. CDR3 sequence (DNA): TGCGCCAGCGGGGATCCGAGGGGGGGGAATGAAAAACTGTTTTTT.

The chain couples TRBV3-1 (or the pseudogene TRBV3-2) to TRBJ1-5; D unclear. CDR3 length: 16 residues. Germline lookup yields CDR1 LGHDT and CDR2 YNNKEL (reference sequence). Trimming pared 1 base from V and 0 bases from J, leaving 10 bases between. CDR3 sequence: CASSQGVRLSNQPQHF. DNA for the CDR3: TGTGCCAGCAGCCAAGGTGTCAGGCTTAGCAATCAGCCCCAGCATTTT.

This clone has a handful of counts. The chain employs TRBV10-3 and TRBJ1-6, with D tentatively TRBD1 (5 bases). This CDR3 has 14 amino acids. V shed 2 bases and J shed 7 bases, with 9 bases lying between them. Germline CDR1 and CDR2: ENHRY and SYGVKD. CDR3 loop: CAISEGQPNSPLHF. CDR3 nucleotides: TGTGCCATCAGTGAGGGACAACCAAATTCACCCCTCCACTTT.

J is TRBJ2-7 and V is TRBV4-2; possible D gene TRBD2, 6 bases. Germline CDR1 is LGHNA and CDR2 is YNFKEQ. V was cut by 1 base and J by 6 bases, with 19 bases left in between. The CDR3 has 16 amino acids. The CDR3 region has the DNA TGTGCCAGCAGCCAAGTGGGAGCTACGACTAGGCTCGAGCAGTACTTC. Translation: CASSQVGATTRLEQYF.

The table lists this clone with a count of one. V usage is TRBV19 and J usage is TRBJ1-1; D is undetermined. Germline-derived CDR1 and CDR2 are LNHDA and SQIVND (reference sequence). Trimming left V 8 bases short and J 2 bases short, with 12 bases between. CDR3 length equals 13 residues. Written as DNA, the CDR3 is TGTGCCAGTTCCCCACGGGGAAACACTGAAGCTTTCTTT. Translated: CASSPRGNTEAFF.

J is TRBJ1-1 and V is TRBV25-1; TRBD1 aligns across 7 bases. V shed 8 bases and J 9 bases; nucleotides not matched to a gene: 12. This CDR3 region has 13 residues. Germline V CDR1 and CDR2: MGHDK, SYGVNS. The CDR3 sequence: CASARGGELKAFF. The CDR3 DNA sequence: TGTGCCAGCGCACGAGGGGGCGAATTGAAAGCTTTCTTT.

CDR3 bases: TGTGCCAGCAGCTCGCTCGGCCCAGGAACCTCCTACAATGAGCAGTTCTTC. This codes for CASSSLGPGTSYNEQFF. The J gene is TRBJ2-1, the V gene TRBV13; D gene unclear. V shed 4 bases and J shed 0 bases, with 16 bases lying between them. The CDR3 extends over 17 amino acids. CDR1 is PRHDT, CDR2 FYEKMQ, per germline (reference sequence).

J is TRBJ1-2 and V is TRBV2; 8 nucleotides align to TRBD1. V was clipped by 5 bases and J by 7 bases; unmatched bases: 3. Germline assignment: CDR1 SNHLY and CDR2 FYNNEI. The CDR3 has 12 residues. The CDR3 loop reads CASSRTGLGYTF. The CDR3 DNA sequence: TGTGCCAGCAGTAGGACAGGGCTTGGCTACACCTTC.

This clone was detected a few times. This chain links TRBV19 with TRBJ1-1; D gene uncertain. CDR3 length: 11 residues. Germline CDR1 and CDR2: LNHDA and SQIVND (reference sequence). Trimming removed 7 bases at V and 7 bases at J, with 10 bases between. The CDR3 protein is CASTGSVEAFF. CDR3 DNA sequence: TGTGCCAGTACGGGGTCAGTTGAAGCTTTCTTT. The full variable domain, its missing parts supplied by reference TRBV19 and TRBJ1-1, is DGGITQSPKYLFRKEGQNVTLSCEQNLNHDAMYWYRQDPGQGLRLIYYSQIVNDFQKGDIAEGYSVSREKKESFPLTVTSAQKNPTAFYLCASTGSVEAFFGQGTRLTVV.